This section outlines one T cell receptor (beta chain) sequence together with its context. The same CDR3 can be traced to other DNA sequences in this sample. The data stem from a study of control samples from healthy donors and cancer patients. The CDR3 extends over 11 amino acids. Germline V gene lookup returns CDR1 DFQATT and CDR2 SNEGSKA (reference sequence). J was trimmed by 3 bases and V by 6 bases; bases with no gene match: 0. Profiling relied on immunoSEQ multiplex PCR, and the TCRdb table lists in-frame clones only, not all of them. The data show some 70,000 clones, 83% seen once. This sequence joins TRBV20-1 and TRBJ1-2, with 8 positions matching TRBD1. Sample: blood. The source is a man aged 60-69 years in good health. This CDR3 is CSATGDYGYTF. CDR3 bases: TGCAGTGCGACAGGGGACTATGGCTACACCTTC.